A selection of T cell receptor beta chains follows, all from one sample in a study of cytomegalovirus exposure and HLA in healthy donors. The method was immunoSEQ multiplex PCR; TCRdb's version includes in-frame clones alone and lacks a portion of them. The data hold 150,000 to 200,000 clones, with 71% observed a single time. The material sequenced was PBMCs. The receptors stem from a woman aged 25 to 45 in good health and CMV-seronegative. The CDR3 runs from the conserved cysteine through the conserved F or W.

v_call cdr3_aa
TRBV19 CASSSDRPTGELFF
TRBV4-3 CASATDYNEQFF
TRBV6-1 CASSGVRPGGEQYF
TRBV7-2 CASSLTGYNEQFF
TRBV9 CASSVEPDTEAFF
TRBV7-6 CASRKGGAGANVLTF
TRBV6-1 CASSVQTGATNEKLFF
TRBV18 CASSPREGGYGYTF
TRBV11-1 CASSPRTGNTEAFF
TRBV27 CASSLRTGVYEQYF
TRBV4-2 CASSQDLAGGSETQYF
TRBV6-1 CASLRDRGNTGELFF
TRBV27 CASSPQRGRASTDTQYF
TRBV7-2 CASSRNQEDYGYTF
TRBV7-2 CASSLASSGQYEQYF
TRBV29-1 CSVELGGVSYEQYF
TRBV6-5 CASRSPRGETQYF
TRBV13 CASSLVGTTKGGYTF
TRBV5-6 CASSSLLAEQETQYF
TRBV19 CASSIRGQETQYF
TRBV5-5 CASSLDPPAEQFF
TRBV30 CAWSRQGWETQYF
TRBV15 CATSSPVTGGNTEAFF
TRBV28 CASSPYPVASGGGNTETQYF
TRBV7-8 CASRSTGVAGELFF
TRBV7-2 CASSLRRLTGELFF
TRBV4-3 CASSQEEGTYEQYF
TRBV2 CASNAGKKKLFF
TRBV13 CASSPQLSGRYEQYF
TRBV6-6 CASSYGGGHYEQYF
TRBV5-4 CASSNRGTGNTIYF
TRBV6-1 CASTGSTMADTQYF
TRBV4-3 CASSQAGQVGNKLFF